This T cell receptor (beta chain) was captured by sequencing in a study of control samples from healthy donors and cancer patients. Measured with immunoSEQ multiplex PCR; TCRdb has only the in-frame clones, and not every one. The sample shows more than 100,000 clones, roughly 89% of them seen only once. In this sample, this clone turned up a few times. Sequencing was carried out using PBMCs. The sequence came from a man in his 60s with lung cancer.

CDR3 loop: CASSYSGTRPGSPLHF. CDR3 DNA sequence: TGTGCCAGCAGTTACTCCGGGACTCGCCCTGGTTCACCCCTCCACTTT. The rearrangement uses TRBV6-5 and TRBJ1-6; D perhaps matches TRBD1 (5 bases). Per the germline V gene, CDR1 is MNHEY and CDR2 is SVGAGI. Trimming stripped 0 bases from V and 9 bases from J, with 15 bases between. The CDR3 contains 16 residues.